The rows below give T cell receptor beta chains drawn from one sample of a study of T cells in Graves' hyperthyroidism and ophthalmopathy. TCRdb re-called the multiplex PCR reads through MiXCR, storing one row per CDR3 protein. The sample consists of about 270,000 distinct CDR3 sequences, over 20% of them appearing once. Material: blood. The origin of the receptors is a middle-aged woman with Graves' ophthalmopathy. CDR3s include the opening cysteine and the closing phenylalanine or tryptophan. Each record gives: D gene, J gene, clone size, V gene, CDR3 DNA, CDR3 protein. D genes are given only for firm matches. Clone size is stated in some rows and not others, as once, few, many or a class when expanded.

- | TRBJ2-5 | many | TRBV4-1 | TGCGCCAGCAGCCAAGTCTTTGGCCTATCCCAAGAGACCCAGTACTTC | CASSQVFGLSQETQYF
TRBD2 | TRBJ2-5 | many | TRBV15 | TGTGCCACCAGCAGAAGTCCCACGGGGGGGGAGACCCAGTACTTC | CATSRSPTGGETQYF
- | TRBJ2-2 | - | TRBV6-1 | TGTGCCAGCAGTGCTAGGGGCACCGGGGAGCTGTTTTTT | CASSARGTGELFF
- | TRBJ1-1 | many | TRBV16 | TGTGCCAGCAGCCAATCCCCGGGTCCACGAGTAGCTTTCTTT | CASSQSPGPRVAFF
- | TRBJ1-5 | many | TRBV20-1 | TGCAGTGCTAGTATCGGCGATAGCAATCAGCCCCAGCATTTT | CSASIGDSNQPQHF
- | TRBJ2-5 | - | TRBV6-1 | TGTGCCAGCAGTGACCAGGGTGGGTCGACATCTCGTGGGACCCAGTACTTC | CASSDQGGSTSRGTQYF
- | TRBJ1-1 | many | TRBV28 | TGTGCCACCCAGGGTATAGGCACTGAAGCTTTCTTT | CATQGIGTEAFF
TRBD2 | TRBJ2-7 | many | TRBV20-1 | TGCAGTGCTAGAATTGGACTAGCGGGAGAACGACACGAGCAGTACTTC | CSARIGLAGERHEQYF
- | TRBJ2-5 | many | TRBV20-1 | TGCAGTGCTAGAGATAGGGTCGTAGTGGCCCAGTACTTC | CSARDRVVVAQYF
- | TRBJ2-7 | many | TRBV6-1 | TGTGCCAGCAGGGACGACCAAGCGGGCCTCTACGAGCAGTACTTC | CASRDDQAGLYEQYF
- | TRBJ1-2 | many | TRBV30 | TGTGCCTGGAGTGGTGTGGGGCATCCGAGCTATGGCTACACCTTC | CAWSGVGHPSYGYTF
- | TRBJ2-2 | many | TRBV7-2 | TGTGCCAGCAGCCCCCCGACAGTGGCCGGGGAGCTGTTTTTT | CASSPPTVAGELFF
- | TRBJ2-5 | many | TRBV12-3/TRBV12-4 | TGTGCCAGCAGTTTAAGCGGAGGGGAAGAGACCCAGTACTTC | CASSLSGGEETQYF
- | TRBJ2-7 | many | TRBV27 | TGTGCCAGCAGTTTTCGCGGGATAGGGTACGAGCAGTACTTC | CASSFRGIGYEQYF
- | TRBJ2-5 | many | TRBV27 | TGTGCCAGCAGAGCAGGGAGGGGGTACCAAGAGACCCAGTACTTC | CASRAGRGYQETQYF
TRBD2 | TRBJ2-5 | many | TRBV5-1 | TGCGCCAGCAGCTTGGCCGGGGGGGTCGGGGAGACCCAGTACTTC | CASSLAGGVGETQYF
- | TRBJ1-2 | - | TRBV2 | TGTGCCAGCAGGGGAGGGGGCTATGGCTACACCTTC | CASRGGGYGYTF
TRBD1 | TRBJ2-5 | - | TRBV5-6 | TGTGCCAGCAGCCGAAACGACAGGGGGTGGGAGACCCAGTACTTC | CASSRNDRGWETQYF
- | TRBJ1-5 | many | TRBV11-2 | TGTGCCAGCAGCGCTTGGGGGAGGGAAGACAATCAGCCCCAGCATTTT | CASSAWGREDNQPQHF
- | TRBJ1-2 | many | TRBV3-1 | TGTGCCAGCAGCCCAAGGACCGGTCGTGGCTACACCTTC | CASSPRTGRGYTF
TRBD2 | TRBJ2-5 | - | TRBV6-2/TRBV6-3 | TGTGCCAGCAGTTTTCCTAGCGGGAGTCTTGAAGAGACCCAGTACTTC | CASSFPSGSLEETQYF
- | TRBJ2-7 | many | TRBV28 | TGTGCCAGCCTTGGGGGCGGGAGAGGGGAGCAGTACTTC | CASLGGGRGEQYF
- | TRBJ1-5 | many | TRBV19 | TGTGCCAGTAGTACCGGACAGAACAATCAGCCCCAGCATTTT | CASSTGQNNQPQHF
TRBD1 | TRBJ1-2 | - | TRBV12-3/TRBV12-4 | TGTGCCAGCAGTTTCATCTTATTGGACAGGATTGTGGGCTACACCTTC | CASSFILLDRIVGYTF
TRBD1 | TRBJ1-5 | many | TRBV30 | TGTGCCTGGAGTGCAGACCCCGGGACAGAAAATCAGCCCCAGCATTTT | CAWSADPGTENQPQHF
- | TRBJ2-7 | - | TRBV11-1 | TGTGCCAGCAGCTTAACGTCTGCGGGGTCGGCTAAGGGGCAGTACTTC | CASSLTSAGSAKGQYF
- | TRBJ1-1 | many | TRBV7-8 | TGTGCCAGCAGCTTACCGGGGGGAAGTAAAGAGACTGAAGCTTTCTTT | CASSLPGGSKETEAFF
- | TRBJ1-1 | - | TRBV12-3/TRBV12-4 | TGTGCCAGCAGTTTCGCCGGTTCGAACACTGAAGCTTTCTTT | CASSFAGSNTEAFF
- | TRBJ2-5 | - | TRBV15 | TGTGCCACCAGCAGAGAGGCAGGGCTCATGGGAGAGACCCAGTACTTC | CATSREAGLMGETQYF
- | TRBJ2-7 | few | TRBV27 | TGTGCCAGCAGTTTATTGGGTGTTGGCTACGAGCAGTACTTC | CASSLLGVGYEQYF
TRBD2 | TRBJ2-7 | many | TRBV29-1 | TGCAGCGTTGACCTAGCGGACTCCTACGAGCAGTACTTC | CSVDLADSYEQYF
- | TRBJ1-5 | many | TRBV10-3 | TGTGCCATCAGTGAGTCCGCGGGGGACACCAATCAGCCCCAGCATTTT | CAISESAGDTNQPQHF
- | TRBJ2-7 | many | TRBV27 | TGTGCCAGCAGTATTAGACAGTCCTACGAGCAGTACTTC | CASSIRQSYEQYF
TRBD1 | TRBJ2-7 | many | TRBV7-8 | TGTGCCAGCAGCATCGGGACAGGGCGGTACGAGCAGTACTTC | CASSIGTGRYEQYF
TRBD1 | TRBJ1-2 | many | TRBV20-1 | TGCAGTGCTGAACCGGGACAGGGGCGAGGCTACACCTTC | CSAEPGQGRGYTF
- | TRBJ2-5 | many | TRBV5-1 | TGCGCCAGCAGCTTTGGGCCCCGGGGGACCCAGTACTTC | CASSFGPRGTQYF
- | TRBJ2-7 | many | TRBV20-1 | TGCAGCCGAGAAGGGCGGGGCTACGAGCAGTACTTC | CSREGRGYEQYF
TRBD1 | TRBJ1-2 | many | TRBV2 | TGTGCCAGCAGCGCCGCCGGGACAGGGGGCCGCTATGGCTACACCTTC | CASSAAGTGGRYGYTF
- | TRBJ1-1 | many | TRBV19 | TGTGCCAGTAGTATTCAGGGCACTGAAGCTTTCTTT | CASSIQGTEAFF
- | TRBJ2-5 | - | TRBV12-3/TRBV12-4 | TGTGCCAGCAGATCCGAAGACTGGGAGACCCAGTACTTC | CASRSEDWETQYF